This entry lists 10 T cell receptor beta chains sequenced from one sample in a study of blood T cell repertoires in COVID-19. Assay: immunoSEQ multiplex PCR; the TCRdb copy retains only in-frame clones and omits some. Found here are about 220,000 clones, almost 85% of them singletons; the top ten hold more than 2%. The sample consisted of peripheral blood. These receptors came from a woman in her 70s with COVID-19, enrolled during active disease.

The gene calls are TRBV4-2 and TRBJ2-5; 9 positions agree with TRBD1. V lost 0 bases and J lost 4; bases outside the gene matches: 6. In germline, CDR1 is LGHNA, CDR2 YNFKEQ. The CDR3 totals 16 residues. DNA of the CDR3: TGTGCCAGCAGCCAAGAATTGGGACAGGGCGGAGAGACCCAGTACTTC. Its translation is CASSQELGQGGETQYF.

V gene TRBV4-3 combines with J gene TRBJ1-6, with unresolved D. The length of the CDR3 is 14 residues. Germline CDR1 LGHNA, CDR2 YSLEER. The V gene lost 0 bases and the J gene lost 11 bases, with 11 bases spanning the gap. The CDR3: CASSQELGRPPLHF. CDR3 nucleotides: TGCGCCAGCAGCCAAGAGTTGGGGAGGCCACCCCTCCACTTT.

The rearrangement joins TRBV19 to TRBJ1-2; possible D gene TRBD1, 6 bases. CDR1 and CDR2 (germline): LNHDA, SQIVND (reference sequence). V lost 1 base and J 8 bases, leaving 14 bases between the germline ends. This CDR3 comprises 14 residues. DNA of the CDR3: TGTGCCAGTAGTATAGGTACAGGGAGTTCGGGCTACACCTTC. Encoded protein: CASSIGTGSSGYTF. The complete variable domain, with remaining parts taken from reference TRBV19 and TRBJ1-2, reads DGGITQSPKYLFRKEGQNVTLSCEQNLNHDAMYWYRQDPGQGLRLIYYSQIVNDFQKGDIAEGYSVSREKKESFPLTVTSAQKNPTAFYLCASSIGTGSSGYTFGSGTRLTVV.

The chain recombines TRBV30 with TRBJ2-5, with TRBD1 matching over 12 bases. CDR3 length: 15 amino acids. Germline V gene lookup returns CDR1 GTSNPN and CDR2 SVGIG (reference sequence). V lost 5 bases to trimming and J lost 4 bases; unmatched junction nucleotides: 8. The CDR3 loop reads CAWGGQGAVGETQYF. CDR3 sequence (DNA): TGTGCCTGGGGGGGACAGGGGGCAGTGGGAGAGACCCAGTACTTC.

The V and J genes are TRBV7-3 and TRBJ1-1, with a tentative D call TRBD1 (5 bases). Between the trimmed V and J ends, which lost 4 bases and 1 base, there was a span of 7 bases. The CDR3 has 13 residues. Germline V gene data show CDR1 as SGHTA and CDR2 as FQGTGA. The CDR3 region is CASSSQANTEAFF. In DNA, the CDR3 is TGTGCCAGCAGCTCACAGGCGAACACTGAAGCTTTCTTT.

A remark on this clone: This sample also contains other DNA sequences that code for the same CDR3. In DNA, the CDR3 is TGTGCCAGCAGTCTACTACAAGAGACCCAGTACTTC. This codes for CASSLLQETQYF. The chain links TRBV12-3 or TRBV12-4 to TRBJ2-5; no clear D gene. V was shortened by 5 bases and J by 2 bases, with 6 bases between the two germline ends. This CDR3 has 12 amino acids.

V is TRBV7-2 and J is TRBJ2-5; 7 nucleotides match TRBD1. Germline assignment: CDR1 SGHTA and CDR2 FQGNSA. CDR3 length equals 15 residues. Trimming at V came to 4 bases and at J to 5 bases, leaving 10 bases not matched to a gene. The CDR3 DNA reads as TGTGCCAGCAGCTCTCAGACAGGGTCGGGGGAGACCCAGTACTTC. Encoded protein: CASSSQTGSGETQYF.

The V gene is TRBV15, the J gene TRBJ2-1; D might be TRBD2 (5 bases). The CDR3 runs to 12 residues. Trimming pared 3 bases from V and 14 bases from J, leaving 14 bases between. Germline loops: CDR1 LNHNV, CDR2 YYDKDF (reference sequence). CDR3 region: CATSSDDYVKFF. In DNA form, the CDR3 reads TGTGCCACCAGCAGCGATGACTATGTCAAGTTCTTC.

The chain is built from TRBV25-1 and TRBJ2-2; possible D gene TRBD2, 7 bases. The CDR3 covers 15 residues. Trimming shortened V by 3 bases and J by 6 bases, and 14 bases separated the two germline ends. Germline-derived CDR1 and CDR2 are MGHDK and SYGVNS. CDR3 sequence (DNA): TGTGCCAGCAGTGACTTCCGGGGGGCCCCCGGGGAGCTGTTTTTT. This translates into CASSDFRGAPGELFF.

This sequence joins TRBV10-3 and TRBJ1-2; TRBD1 aligns across 9 bases. CDR1 and CDR2 (germline): ENHRY, SYGVKD. With 3 bases clipped from V and 0 bases from J, the junction kept 5 bases outside the gene matches. The CDR3 has 16 residues. The CDR3 protein is CAISDGTGPTNYGYTF. The CDR3 DNA sequence: TGTGCCATCAGTGATGGGACAGGGCCTACTAACTATGGCTACACCTTC.